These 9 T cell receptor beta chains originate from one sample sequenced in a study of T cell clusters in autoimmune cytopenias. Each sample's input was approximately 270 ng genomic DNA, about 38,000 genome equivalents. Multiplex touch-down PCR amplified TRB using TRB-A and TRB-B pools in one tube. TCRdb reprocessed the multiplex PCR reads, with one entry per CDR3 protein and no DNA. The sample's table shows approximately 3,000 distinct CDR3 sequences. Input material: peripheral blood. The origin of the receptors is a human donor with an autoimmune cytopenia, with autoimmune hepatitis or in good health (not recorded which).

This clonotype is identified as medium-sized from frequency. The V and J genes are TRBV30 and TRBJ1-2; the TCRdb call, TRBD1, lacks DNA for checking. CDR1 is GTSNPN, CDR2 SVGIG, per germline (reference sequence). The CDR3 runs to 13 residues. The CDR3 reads CAWSRGGVYGYTF.

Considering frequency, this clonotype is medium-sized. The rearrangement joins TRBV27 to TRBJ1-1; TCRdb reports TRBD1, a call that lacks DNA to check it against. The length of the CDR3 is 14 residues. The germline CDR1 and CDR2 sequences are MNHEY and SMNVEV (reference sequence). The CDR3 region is CASSTPIRTGRPFF.

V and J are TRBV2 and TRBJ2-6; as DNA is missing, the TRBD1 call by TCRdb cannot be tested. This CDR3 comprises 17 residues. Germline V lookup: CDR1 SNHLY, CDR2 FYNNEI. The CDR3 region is CASSDGAKGTGANVLTF.

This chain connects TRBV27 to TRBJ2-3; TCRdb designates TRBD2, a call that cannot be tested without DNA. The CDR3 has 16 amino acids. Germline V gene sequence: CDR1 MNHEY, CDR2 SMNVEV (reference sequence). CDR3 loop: CASSLWAGGDTDTQYF.

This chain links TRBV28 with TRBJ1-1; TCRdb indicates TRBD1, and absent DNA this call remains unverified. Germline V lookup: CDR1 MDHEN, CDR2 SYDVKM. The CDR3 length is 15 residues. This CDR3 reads CASGPGMTGGSEAFF. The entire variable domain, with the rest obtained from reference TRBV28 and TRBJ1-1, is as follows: DVKVTQSSRYLVKRTGEKVFLECVQDMDHENMFWYRQDPGLGLRLIYFSYDVKMKEKGDIPEGYSVSREKKERFSLILESASTNQTSMYLCASGPGMTGGSEAFFGQGTRLTVV.

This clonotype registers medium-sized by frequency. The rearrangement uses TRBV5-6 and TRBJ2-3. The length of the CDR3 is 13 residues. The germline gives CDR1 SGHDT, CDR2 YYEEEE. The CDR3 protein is CASSPPGSDTQYF. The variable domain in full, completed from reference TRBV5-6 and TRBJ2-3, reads DAGVTQSPTHLIKTRGQQVTLRCSPKSGHDTVSWYQQALGQGPQFIFQYYEEEERQRGNFPDRFSGHQFPNYSSELNVNALLLGDSALYLCASSPPGSDTQYFGPGTRLTVL.

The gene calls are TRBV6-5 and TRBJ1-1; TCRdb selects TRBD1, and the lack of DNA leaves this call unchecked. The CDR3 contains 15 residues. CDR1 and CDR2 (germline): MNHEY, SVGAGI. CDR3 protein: CASSEDRGMNTEAFF.

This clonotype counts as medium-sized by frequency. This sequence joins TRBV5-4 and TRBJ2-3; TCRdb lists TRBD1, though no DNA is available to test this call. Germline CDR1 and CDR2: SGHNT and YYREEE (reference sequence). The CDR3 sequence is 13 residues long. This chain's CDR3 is CASSFRESDTQYF.

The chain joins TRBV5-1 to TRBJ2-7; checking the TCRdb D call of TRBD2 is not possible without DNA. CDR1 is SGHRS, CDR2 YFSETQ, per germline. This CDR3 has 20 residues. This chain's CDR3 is CASSLALIPLSGRNSYEQYF.